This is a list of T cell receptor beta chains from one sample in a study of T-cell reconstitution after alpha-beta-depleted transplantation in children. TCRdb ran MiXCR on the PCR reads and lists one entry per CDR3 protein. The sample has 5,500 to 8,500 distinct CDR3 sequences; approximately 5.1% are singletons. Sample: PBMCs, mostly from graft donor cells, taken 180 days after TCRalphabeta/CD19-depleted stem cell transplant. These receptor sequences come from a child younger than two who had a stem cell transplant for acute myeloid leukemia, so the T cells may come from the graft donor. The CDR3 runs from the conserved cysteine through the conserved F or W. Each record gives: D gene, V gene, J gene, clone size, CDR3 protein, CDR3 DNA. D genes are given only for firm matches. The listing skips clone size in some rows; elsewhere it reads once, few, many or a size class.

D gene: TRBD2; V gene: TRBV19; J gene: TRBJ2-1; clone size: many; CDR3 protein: CASRLGATSGREEQFF; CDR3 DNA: TGTGCCAGTAGGTTGGGGGCAACTAGCGGGAGGGAAGAGCAGTTCTTC
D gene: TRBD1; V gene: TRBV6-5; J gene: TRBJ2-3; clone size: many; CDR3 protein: CASSYSMGQGTDTQYF; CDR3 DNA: TGTGCCAGCAGTTACTCGATGGGACAGGGCACAGATACGCAGTATTTT
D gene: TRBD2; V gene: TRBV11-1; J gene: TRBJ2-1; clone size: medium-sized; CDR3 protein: CASSSRTSGNIRVFF; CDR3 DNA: TGTGCCAGCAGCTCCAGGACTAGCGGAAATATTCGGGTGTTCTTC
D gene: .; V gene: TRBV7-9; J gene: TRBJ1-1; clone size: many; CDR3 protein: CASSPQENTEAFF; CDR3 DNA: TGTGCCAGCAGCCCCCAAGAGAACACTGAAGCTTTCTTT
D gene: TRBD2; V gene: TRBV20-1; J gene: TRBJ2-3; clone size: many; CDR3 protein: CGGLAGTDTQYF; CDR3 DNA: TGCGGTGGACTAGCGGGGACAGATACGCAGTATTTT
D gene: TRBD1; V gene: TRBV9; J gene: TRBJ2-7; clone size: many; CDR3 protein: CASSPGTGYYEQYF; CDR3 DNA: TGTGCCAGTTCGCCCGGGACAGGATACTACGAGCAGTACTTC
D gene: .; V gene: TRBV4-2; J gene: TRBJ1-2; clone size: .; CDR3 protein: CAMGFGTKTYGYTF; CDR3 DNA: TGTGCCATGGGCTTCGGGACTAAAACCTATGGCTACACCTTC
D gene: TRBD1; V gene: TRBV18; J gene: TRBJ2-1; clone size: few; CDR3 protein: CASSRTGGNEQFF; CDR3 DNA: TGTGCCAGCTCCCGGACAGGGGGCAATGAGCAGTTCTTC
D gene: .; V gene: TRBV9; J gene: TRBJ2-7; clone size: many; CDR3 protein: CASSPLGSVWGFSYEQYF; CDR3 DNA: TGTGCCAGCAGCCCCCTTGGGTCAGTATGGGGGTTTTCCTACGAGCAGTACTTC
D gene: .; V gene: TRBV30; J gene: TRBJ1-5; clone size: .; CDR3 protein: CAWSVMGTQPQHF; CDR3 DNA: TGTGCCTGGAGTGTAATGGGTACTCAGCCCCAGCATTTT
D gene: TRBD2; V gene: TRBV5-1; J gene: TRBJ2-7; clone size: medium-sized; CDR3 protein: CASSLVVTSGRDEQYF; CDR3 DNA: TGCGCCAGCAGCTTGGTTGTGACTAGCGGGAGAGACGAGCAGTACTTC
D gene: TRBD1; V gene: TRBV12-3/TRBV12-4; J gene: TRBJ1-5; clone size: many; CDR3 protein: CASSPSRGQGNWGNQPQHF; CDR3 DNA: TGTGCCAGCAGTCCGTCCCGTGGACAGGGGAATTGGGGCAATCAGCCCCAGCATTTT
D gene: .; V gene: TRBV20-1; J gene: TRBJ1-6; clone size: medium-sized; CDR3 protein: CSARRGEGSYNSPLHF; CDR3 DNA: TGCAGTGCCCGACGGGGGGAAGGCTCCTATAATTCACCCCTCCACTTT
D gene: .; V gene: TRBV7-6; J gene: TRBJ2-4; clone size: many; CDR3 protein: CASSPERAKNIQYF; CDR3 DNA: TGTGCCAGCAGCCCTGAAAGAGCCAAAAACATTCAGTACTTC
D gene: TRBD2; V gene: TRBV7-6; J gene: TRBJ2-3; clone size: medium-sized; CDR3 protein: CASSPRTSASTDTQYF; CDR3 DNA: TGTGCCAGCAGCCCGAGGACTAGCGCGAGCACAGATACGCAGTATTTT
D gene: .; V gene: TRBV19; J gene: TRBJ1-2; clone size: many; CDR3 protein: CASSPPGDYGYTF; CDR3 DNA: TGTGCCAGTAGTCCGCCAGGGGACTATGGCTACACCTTC
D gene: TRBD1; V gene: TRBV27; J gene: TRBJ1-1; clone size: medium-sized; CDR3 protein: CASKAGGNTEAFF; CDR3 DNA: TGTGCCAGCAAGGCAGGGGGGAACACTGAAGCTTTCTTT
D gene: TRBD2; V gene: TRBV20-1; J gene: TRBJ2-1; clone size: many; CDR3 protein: CSAIIAGGYNEQFF; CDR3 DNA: TGCAGTGCGATAATAGCGGGAGGCTACAATGAGCAGTTCTTC
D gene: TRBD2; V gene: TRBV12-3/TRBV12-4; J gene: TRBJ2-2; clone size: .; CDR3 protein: CAFSPRGTSGRAGTGELFF; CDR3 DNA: TGTGCCTTCAGTCCAAGGGGGACTAGCGGGAGGGCCGGCACCGGGGAGCTGTTTTTT
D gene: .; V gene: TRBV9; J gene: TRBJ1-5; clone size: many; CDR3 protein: CASSVGIGDEGIQPQHF; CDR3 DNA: TGTGCCAGCAGCGTAGGAATCGGGGACGAAGGCATTCAGCCCCAGCATTTT
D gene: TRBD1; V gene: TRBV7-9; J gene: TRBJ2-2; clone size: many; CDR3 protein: CASRDRATGELFF; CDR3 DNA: TGTGCCAGCCGGGACAGAGCCACCGGGGAGCTGTTTTTT
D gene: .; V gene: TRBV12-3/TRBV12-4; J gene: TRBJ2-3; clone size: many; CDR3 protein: CASSGQIITDTQYF; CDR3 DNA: TGTGCCAGCAGTGGACAGATAATCACAGATACGCAGTATTTT
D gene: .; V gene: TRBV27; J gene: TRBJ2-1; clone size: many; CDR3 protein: CASSPYRVNEQFF; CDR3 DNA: TGTGCCAGCAGTCCCTACAGGGTCAATGAGCAGTTCTTC
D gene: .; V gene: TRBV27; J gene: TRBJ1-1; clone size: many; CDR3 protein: CASSLFSRTEAFF; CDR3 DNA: TGTGCCAGCAGTTTATTCTCTCGGACTGAAGCTTTCTTT
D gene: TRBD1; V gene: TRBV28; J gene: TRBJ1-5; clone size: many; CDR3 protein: CASRGQKVGQPQHF; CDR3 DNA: TGTGCCAGCCGGGGACAGAAGGTCGGTCAGCCCCAGCATTTT
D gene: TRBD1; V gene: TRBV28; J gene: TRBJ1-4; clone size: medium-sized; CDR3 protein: CASSTDRGMDKLFF; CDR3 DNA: TGTGCCAGCAGTACCGACAGGGGGATGGATAAACTGTTTTTT
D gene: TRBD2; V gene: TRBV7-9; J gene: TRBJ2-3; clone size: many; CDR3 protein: CASSSLAGGADTQYF; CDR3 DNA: TGTGCCAGCAGCTCGCTAGCGGGAGGCGCAGATACGCAGTATTTT
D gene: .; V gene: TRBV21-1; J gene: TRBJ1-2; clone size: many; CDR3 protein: CASSPPGDSPLSYGYTF; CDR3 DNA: TGTGCCAGCAGCCCGCCTGGGGACAGCCCACTAAGCTATGGCTACACCTTC
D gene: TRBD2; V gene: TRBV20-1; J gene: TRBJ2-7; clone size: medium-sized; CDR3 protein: CSANPGTSATYEQYF; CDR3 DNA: TGCAGTGCTAACCCCGGGACTAGCGCCACCTACGAGCAGTACTTC
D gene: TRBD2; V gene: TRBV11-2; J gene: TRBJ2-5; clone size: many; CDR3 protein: CASSELAGSETQYF; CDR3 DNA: TGTGCCAGCAGCGAGCTAGCGGGTTCTGAGACCCAGTACTTC
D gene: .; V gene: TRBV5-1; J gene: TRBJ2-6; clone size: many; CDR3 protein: CASSLTSAGANVLTF; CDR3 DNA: TGCGCCAGCAGCTTGACTAGTGCTGGGGCCAACGTCCTGACTTTC
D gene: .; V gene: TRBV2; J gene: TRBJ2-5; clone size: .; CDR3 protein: CASSEVETQYF; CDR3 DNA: TGTGCCAGCAGTGAAGTAGAGACCCAGTACTTC
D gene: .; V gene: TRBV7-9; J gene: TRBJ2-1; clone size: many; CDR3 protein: CASSLARGNEQFF; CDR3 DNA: TGTGCCAGCAGCTTAGCGAGGGGCAATGAGCAGTTCTTC
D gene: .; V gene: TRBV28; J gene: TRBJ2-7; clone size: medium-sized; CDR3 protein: CASSPGTSGAGQYF; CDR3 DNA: TGTGCCAGCAGCCCAGGGACATCTGGCGCGGGGCAGTACTTC
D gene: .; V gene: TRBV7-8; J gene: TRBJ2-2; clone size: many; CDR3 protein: CASSLGLANTGELFF; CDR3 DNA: TGTGCCAGCAGCTTAGGGCTCGCGAACACCGGGGAGCTGTTTTTT
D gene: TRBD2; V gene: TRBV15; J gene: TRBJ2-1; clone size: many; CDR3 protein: CATSRPPESGRIDEQFF; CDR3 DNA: TGTGCCACCAGCAGACCCCCTGAAAGCGGGAGGATCGATGAGCAGTTCTTC
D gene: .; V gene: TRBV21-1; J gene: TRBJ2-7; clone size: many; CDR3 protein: CASTLLVDYEQYF; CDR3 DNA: TGTGCCAGCACCTTACTAGTAGACTACGAGCAGTACTTC
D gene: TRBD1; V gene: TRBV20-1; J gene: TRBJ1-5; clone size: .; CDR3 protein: CSARETGDQPQHF; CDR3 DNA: TGCAGTGCTAGGGAGACAGGGGATCAGCCCCAGCATTTT
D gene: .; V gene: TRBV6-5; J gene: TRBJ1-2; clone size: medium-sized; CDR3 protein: CASGRDKTTYGYTF; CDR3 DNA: TGTGCCAGCGGTAGGGACAAAACCACCTATGGCTACACCTTC
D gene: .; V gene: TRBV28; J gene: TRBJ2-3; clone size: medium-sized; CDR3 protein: CASSVADPSTDTQYF; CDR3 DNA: TGTGCCAGCAGTGTAGCGGATCCTAGCACAGATACGCAGTATTTT
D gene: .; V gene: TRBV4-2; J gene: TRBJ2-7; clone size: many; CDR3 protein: CASSQGRRGSDYEQYF; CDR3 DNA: TGTGCCAGCAGCCAAGGTCGGAGGGGCTCGGACTACGAGCAGTACTTC
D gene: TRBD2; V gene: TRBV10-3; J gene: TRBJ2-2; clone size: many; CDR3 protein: CAISQTSGTNTGELFF; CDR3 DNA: TGTGCCATCTCCCAGACTAGCGGGACGAACACCGGGGAGCTGTTTTTT
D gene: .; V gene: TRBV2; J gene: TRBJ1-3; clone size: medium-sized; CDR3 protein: CASSEMGIVDTIYF; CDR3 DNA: TGTGCCAGCAGTGAAATGGGGATCGTGGACACCATATATTTT
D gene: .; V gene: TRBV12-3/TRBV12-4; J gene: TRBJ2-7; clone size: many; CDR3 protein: CASSLNRAYEQYF; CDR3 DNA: TGTGCCAGCAGTTTAAACAGGGCCTACGAGCAGTACTTC
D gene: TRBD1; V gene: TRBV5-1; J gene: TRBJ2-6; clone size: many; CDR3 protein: CASSATGVGANVLTF; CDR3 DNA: TGCGCCAGCAGCGCTACAGGGGTCGGGGCCAACGTCCTGACTTTC
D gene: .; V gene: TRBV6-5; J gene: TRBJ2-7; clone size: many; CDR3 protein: CASSYRAYEQYF; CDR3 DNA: TGTGCCAGCAGTTACAGGGCCTACGAGCAGTACTTC
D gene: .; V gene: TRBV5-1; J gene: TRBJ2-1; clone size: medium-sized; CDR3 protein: CASMGGGGILEQFF; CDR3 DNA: TGCGCCAGCATGGGGGGGGGCGGGATCCTCGAGCAGTTCTTC
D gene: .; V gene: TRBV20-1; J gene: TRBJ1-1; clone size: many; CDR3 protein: CSARPVDRMNTEAFF; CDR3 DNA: TGCAGTGCTAGACCAGTCGACAGGATGAACACTGAAGCTTTCTTT
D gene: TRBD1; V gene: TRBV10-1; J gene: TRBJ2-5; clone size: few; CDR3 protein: CASSEPGQGKETQYF; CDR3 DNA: TGCGCCAGCAGTGAGCCGGGACAGGGGAAAGAGACCCAGTACTTC
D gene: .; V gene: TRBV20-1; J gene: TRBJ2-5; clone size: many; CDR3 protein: CSAASLEETQYF; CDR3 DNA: TGCAGTGCTGCTAGCTTGGAAGAGACCCAGTACTTC
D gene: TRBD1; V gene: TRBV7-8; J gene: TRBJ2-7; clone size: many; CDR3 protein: CASFGQGASEQYF; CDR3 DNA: TGTGCCAGCTTTGGACAGGGGGCCTCCGAGCAGTACTTC
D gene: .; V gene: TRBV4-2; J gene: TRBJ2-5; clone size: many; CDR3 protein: CASSQNTQGATGVKGRPQETQYF; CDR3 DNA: TGTGCCAGCAGCCAAAATACTCAAGGAGCTACCGGGGTCAAGGGCAGGCCACAAGAGACCCAGTACTTC
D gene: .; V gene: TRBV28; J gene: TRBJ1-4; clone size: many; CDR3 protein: CASSFEGGSPNEKLFF; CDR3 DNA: TGTGCCAGCAGTTTTGAGGGTGGTTCTCCTAATGAAAAACTGTTTTTT
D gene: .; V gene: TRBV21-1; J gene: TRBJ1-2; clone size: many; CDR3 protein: CASSRTGYGYTF; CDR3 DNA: TGTGCCAGCAGCAGAACAGGGTATGGCTACACCTTC
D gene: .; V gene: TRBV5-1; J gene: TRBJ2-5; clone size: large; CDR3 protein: CASRPDSQETQYF; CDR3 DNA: TGCGCCAGCAGACCCGACAGCCAAGAGACCCAGTACTTC
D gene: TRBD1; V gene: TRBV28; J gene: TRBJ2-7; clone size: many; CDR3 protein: CASPGQGRHEQYF; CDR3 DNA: TGTGCCAGCCCGGGACAGGGTCGCCACGAGCAGTACTTC
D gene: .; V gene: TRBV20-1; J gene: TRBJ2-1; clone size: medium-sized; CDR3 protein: CSARDGERPYNEQFF; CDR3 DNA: TGCAGTGCTAGAGATGGGGAACGACCCTACAATGAGCAGTTCTTC